Following are 22 T cell receptor beta chains from one sample sequenced in a study of T cells in localized non-small cell lung cancer. Clones were read by immunoSEQ multiplex PCR, and TCRdb kept only the in-frame ones, dropping some. The table has tens of thousands of clones, 80% to 90% seen once. The sequencing used peripheral blood, collected before any cancer treatment. The source is a male donor aged 60 or over with stage I squamous cell lung carcinoma.

The J gene is TRBJ1-1, the V gene TRBV4-1; no definite D call. Trimming shortened V by 0 bases and J by 10 bases, and 18 bases separated the two germline ends. The germline V gene encodes CDR1 MGHRA and CDR2 YSYEKL. This CDR3 has 15 residues. Written as DNA, the CDR3 is TGCGCCAGCAGCCAAGAAGGGTCACTTAGGATCGGAGCTTTCTTT. Protein product: CASSQEGSLRIGAFF.

The chain uses TRBV4-3 and TRBJ2-2; no firm D call. Deletions cut 0 bases from V and 5 bases from J, with 7 bases between. Germline CDR1 is LGHNA and CDR2 is YSLEER. This CDR3 comprises 14 residues. DNA of the CDR3: TGCGCCAGCAGCCAAGATGGGGATACCGGGGAGCTGTTTTTT. This sequence encodes CASSQDGDTGELFF.

This clone was detected only a few times. The V call is TRBV27, the J call TRBJ1-2; 8 nucleotides align to TRBD1. The CDR3 consists of 14 residues. Losses at the gene ends were 5 bases for V and 2 bases for J; bases not matched to a gene: 4. The germline V gene has CDR1 MNHEY and CDR2 SMNVEV (reference sequence). CDR3: CASSQRQGNYGYTF. The CDR3 bases are TGTGCCAGCAGTCAGAGACAGGGGAACTATGGCTACACCTTC.

The rearrangement joins TRBV5-4 to TRBJ2-3; D unresolved. The V gene's germline CDR1 is SGHNT and CDR2 YYREEE (reference sequence). The CDR3 is 14 residues long. Deletions cut 1 base from V and 4 bases from J, with 10 bases between. CDR3 region: CASSLYLLPDTQYF. In DNA, the CDR3 is TGTGCCAGCAGCTTGTATCTCCTTCCAGATACGCAGTATTTT.

The chain has TRBV6-1 and TRBJ1-1; 7 bases are shared with TRBD1. The V gene end was trimmed by 1 base and the J gene end by 0 bases; junction bases not matched to a gene: 2. Germline CDR1 is MNHNS and CDR2 is SASEGT. This CDR3 spans 15 amino acids. Written as DNA, the CDR3 is TGTGCCAGCAGTGAAGTGGGACAGATGAACACTGAAGCTTTCTTT. Amino acid sequence: CASSEVGQMNTEAFF.

This chain uses TRBV7-2 with TRBJ2-5; 8 positions match TRBD1. With V trimmed by 4 bases and J by 2 bases, 6 bases remained unmatched. Germline V lookup: CDR1 SGHTA, CDR2 FQGNSA. The CDR3 consists of 15 residues. The CDR3 sequence is CASSSDRGRQETQYF. CDR3 coding DNA: TGTGCCAGCAGCTCCGACAGGGGAAGGCAAGAGACCCAGTACTTC. The full variable domain, rest sourced from reference TRBV7-2 and TRBJ2-5, is GAGVSQSPSNKVTEKGKDVELRCDPISGHTALYWYRQSLGQGLEFLIYFQGNSAPDKSGLPSDRFSAERTGGSVSTLTIQRTQQEDSAVYLCASSSDRGRQETQYFGPGTRLLVL.

The chain has TRBV7-8 and TRBJ1-3; weak D call: TRBD1 (5 bases). Trimming left V 2 bases short and J 6 bases short, with 11 bases between. The CDR3 extends over 14 amino acids. Germline V lookup: CDR1 SGHVS, CDR2 FQNEAQ. CDR3 DNA: TGTGCCAGCAGCTTAAGGGACGTTGTAAACACCATATATTTT. It translates to CASSLRDVVNTIYF.

The chain uses TRBV5-1 and TRBJ2-7; 8 nucleotides line up with TRBD1. This CDR3 region has 14 residues. The germline V gene has CDR1 SGHRS and CDR2 YFSETQ. Trimming at V came to 4 bases and at J to 6 bases, leaving 9 bases not matched to a gene. CDR3 in amino acids: CASSPNGQGGEQYF. CDR3 bases: TGCGCCAGCAGCCCCAATGGACAGGGCGGCGAGCAGTACTTC.

The V gene is TRBV19, the J gene TRBJ2-1; D may match TRBD1 or TRBD2 (5 bases each). Germline CDR1 and CDR2: LNHDA and SQIVND (reference sequence). V was trimmed by 1 base and J by 7 bases, leaving 14 bases between them. The CDR3 has 15 amino acids. The CDR3 region is CASSIAEGRVNEQFF. The CDR3 nucleotides read TGTGCCAGTAGTATAGCCGAGGGGCGAGTAAATGAGCAGTTCTTC.

Notes on this clone: At the DNA level, this CDR3 is encoded by other sequences in the same sample as well. The rearrangement joins TRBV27 to TRBJ2-5, with D hard to call. The germline V gene encodes CDR1 MNHEY and CDR2 SMNVEV (reference sequence). This CDR3 is 11 amino acids long. Trimming took 2 bases from V and 5 from J, leaving 3 bases between them. CDR3 DNA sequence: TGTGCCAGCAGTTTAGGGGAGACCCAGTACTTC. Its protein is CASSLGETQYF.

This clone qualifies as large (0.1 to 1%). The rearrangement links TRBV7-8 to TRBJ1-1; D may be TRBD1 (6 bases). CDR3 size: 16 residues. CDR1 is SGHVS, CDR2 FQNEAQ, per germline. Trimming took off 2 bases at V and 3 bases at J, with 16 bases between the two ends. In DNA form, the CDR3 reads TGTGCCAGCAGCTTAACCGACACAGGGTCGGACACTGAAGCTTTCTTT. Translating gives CASSLTDTGSDTEAFF.

The chain carries TRBV7-6 and TRBJ1-6; no clear D. V was clipped by 2 bases and J by 9 bases, with 14 bases between them. Germline V CDR1 and CDR2: SGHVS, FNYEAQ. The CDR3 contains 15 residues. The CDR3 spells CASSLMDGLGSPLHF. CDR3 sequence (DNA): TGTGCCAGCAGCTTAATGGACGGGTTAGGTTCACCCCTCCACTTT. The entire variable domain, with the rest obtained from reference TRBV7-6 and TRBJ1-6, is as follows: GAGVSQSPRYKVTKRGQDVALRCDPISGHVSLYWYRQALGQGPEFLTYFNYEAQQDKSGLPNDRFSAERPEGSISTLTIQRTEQRDSAMYRCASSLMDGLGSPLHFGNGTRLTVT.

The chain joins TRBV11-3 to TRBJ2-1, with D unclear. The CDR3 is made up of 15 amino acids. From germline, CDR1 is SGHNT and CDR2 YENEEA. Trimming stripped 5 bases from V and 0 bases from J, with 11 bases between. The CDR3 sequence: CASSLEPGSYNEQFF. CDR3 in DNA: TGTGCCAGCAGCCTTGAGCCGGGCTCCTACAATGAGCAGTTCTTC.

V and J are TRBV6-5 and TRBJ2-3; D is possibly TRBD1 (6 bases). Germline V lookup: CDR1 MNHEY, CDR2 SVGAGI. This CDR3 is built from 14 residues. V lost 5 bases, J lost 6 bases, and 15 bases lay in between. Written as DNA, the CDR3 is TGTGCCAGCAGTCCCCGTACCAGGGGTGATACGCAGTATTTT. Amino acid sequence: CASSPRTRGDTQYF.

J is TRBJ1-5 and V is TRBV6-1, with D hard to call. This CDR3 has 12 amino acids. Germline loops: CDR1 MNHNS, CDR2 SASEGT. V was trimmed by 7 bases and J by 1 base, leaving 5 bases between them. In nucleotides, the CDR3 is TGTGCCAGCATTAGCAGCAATCAGCCCCAGCATTTT. As protein: CASISSNQPQHF.

The chain carries TRBV30 and TRBJ2-7; 11 nucleotides line up with TRBD1. The V gene's germline CDR1 is GTSNPN and CDR2 SVGIG (reference sequence). CDR3 size: 15 residues. V shed 0 bases, J shed 3 bases, and the junction held 4 bases outside the gene matches. In DNA form, the CDR3 reads TGTGCCTGGAGTGTACGGGACAGGGGGATCTACGAGCAGTACTTC. Protein product: CAWSVRDRGIYEQYF.

The genes are TRBV7-8 and TRBJ1-4; 7 positions agree with TRBD1. Trimming removed 4 bases from V and 7 bases from J; junction bases left unmatched: 9. CDR1 and CDR2 (germline): SGHVS, FQNEAQ. The CDR3 covers 15 residues. CDR3 sequence: CASSSQGRWSEKLFF. DNA for the CDR3: TGTGCCAGCAGCTCACAGGGGAGGTGGAGTGAAAAACTGTTTTTT.

The chain employs TRBV7-9 and TRBJ1-6; D gene uncertain. Per the germline V gene, CDR1 is SEHNR and CDR2 is FQNEAQ (reference sequence). The V gene lost 1 base and the J gene lost 5 bases, with 9 bases spanning the gap. The CDR3 covers 15 residues. The CDR3 DNA is TGTGCCAGCAGCTTAGGCTCGAGTAATAATTCACCCCTCCACTTT. This translates into CASSLGSSNNSPLHF.

The rearrangement joins TRBV29-1 to TRBJ1-1, with TRBD1 as a possible D gene (5 bases). V lost 7 bases to trimming and J lost 5 bases, with 14 bases between them. The CDR3 has 12 amino acids. CDR1 is SQVTM, CDR2 ANQGSEA, per germline. The CDR3 sequence: CSGVQGYTEAFF. CDR3 sequence (DNA): TGCAGCGGTGTTCAGGGATATACTGAAGCTTTCTTT.

This clone was seen just once. This CDR3 reads CASSPSEGGLRNYGYTF. CDR3 nucleotide sequence: TGTGCCAGCAGCCCCTCAGAGGGGGGCTTAAGGAACTATGGCTACACCTTC. The chain is built from TRBV5-5 and TRBJ1-2, with TRBD1 as a possible D gene (6 bases). The CDR3 runs 17 residues. V was trimmed by 4 bases and J by 2 bases, leaving 21 bases between them. Germline V lookup: CDR1 SGHKS, CDR2 YYEKEE (reference sequence).

The chain uses TRBV7-9 and TRBJ2-7; TRBD2 agrees at 13 bases. Germline-derived CDR1 and CDR2 are SEHNR and FQNEAQ (reference sequence). V was pared by 6 bases and J by 2 bases, with 1 base of the junction left unmatched. There are 14 residues in the CDR3. CDR3 coding DNA: TGTGCCAGCAGAACTAGCGGGGGGGCCTACGAGCAGTACTTC. Its protein is CASRTSGGAYEQYF.

The rearrangement uses TRBV9 and TRBJ2-1; the D gene could be TRBD1 or TRBD2 (5 bases each). Germline CDR1 reads SGDLS; CDR2 reads YYNGEE. This CDR3 comprises 15 residues. Between the trimmed V and J ends, which lost 0 bases and 4 bases, there was a span of 11 bases. The CDR3 region is CASSVDRGVYNEQFF. In nucleotides, the CDR3 is TGTGCCAGCAGCGTAGATCGAGGGGTATACAATGAGCAGTTCTTC. Supplemented by reference TRBV9 and TRBJ2-1, the full variable domain reads DSGVTQTPKHLITATGQRVTLRCSPRSGDLSVYWYQQSLDQGLQFLIQYYNGEERAKGNILERFSAQQFPDLHSELNLSSLELGDSALYFCASSVDRGVYNEQFFGPGTRLTVL.